These 27 T cell receptor beta chains share one sample of origin, sequenced in a study of cytomegalovirus exposure and HLA in healthy donors. This PCR relied on a set of 60 Vbeta primers and 13 Jbeta primers. Measured with immunoSEQ multiplex PCR; TCRdb has only the in-frame clones, and not every one. Here the sample spans about 160,000 clones, more than 75% being singletons. Sequencing used PBMCs. The receptor source for this set is a girl aged 10-17 years in good health and CMV-seropositive.

A single count supports this clone. At one end the junction does not follow the germline gene, possibly because of a read error. V is TRBV27 and J is TRBJ2-5, with 7 bases aligning to TRBD1. The CDR3 sequence is 15 residues long. The germline gives CDR1 MNHEY, CDR2 SMNVEV (reference sequence). CDR3 in amino acids: CASRPGTAYQEAQYF. The CDR3 DNA reads TGTGCCAGCAGACCCGGGACAGCGTACCAAGAGGCCCAGTACTTC.

CDR3 residues: CASSLDRGGFANTGELFF. CDR3 bases: TGTGCCAGCAGCTTAGATCGGGGGGGGTTCGCGAACACCGGGGAGCTGTTTTTT. The V gene is TRBV11-2, the J gene TRBJ2-2; TRBD2 matches at 8 bases. From germline, CDR1 is SGHAT and CDR2 FQNNGV. This CDR3 region has 18 residues. V shed 0 bases and J 0 bases; nucleotides not matched to a gene: 6.

The V gene is TRBV6-1, the J gene TRBJ1-1; D remains unclear. Germline CDR1 reads MNHNS; CDR2 reads SASEGT. Trimming cost V 1 base and J 0 bases, with 6 bases left between them. The CDR3 is made up of 14 amino acids. This CDR3 reads CASSEGALNTEAFF. CDR3 DNA sequence: TGTGCCAGCAGTGAAGGGGCACTGAACACTGAAGCTTTCTTT.

This clone has just one count. The chain recombines TRBV18 with TRBJ1-2, with D hard to call. Trimming removed 2 bases at V and 5 bases at J, with 9 bases between. CDR3 length: 13 residues. In germline, CDR1 is KGHSH, CDR2 LQKENI. The CDR3 loop reads CASSPDSGYGYTF. The CDR3, as DNA: TGTGCCAGCTCACCAGACTCGGGGTATGGCTACACCTTC. The complete variable domain, with remaining parts taken from reference TRBV18 and TRBJ1-2, reads NAGVMQNPRHLVRRRGQEARLRCSPMKGHSHVYWYRQLPEEGLKFMVYLQKENIIDESGMPKERFSAEFPKEGPSILRIQQVVRGDSAAYFCASSPDSGYGYTFGSGTRLTVV.

The V and J genes are TRBV19 and TRBJ1-3; perhaps TRBD1 as D (6 bases). This CDR3 contains 15 residues. Per germline, CDR1 LNHDA and CDR2 SQIVND (reference sequence). V shed 8 bases and J shed 3 bases, with 17 bases lying between them. The CDR3 DNA reads as TGTGCCAGTTGCCGACTGCAGGGGCTTGGAAACACCATATATTTT. Translation: CASCRLQGLGNTIYF.

J is TRBJ2-1 and V is TRBV28; D gene ambiguous. Germline V gene data show CDR1 as MDHEN and CDR2 as SYDVKM. This CDR3 contains 12 residues. V lost 3 bases and J lost 9, with 9 bases in between. CDR3 region: CASSFPPGEQFF. CDR3 in DNA: TGTGCCAGCAGTTTCCCCCCCGGTGAGCAGTTCTTC.

Only one count was recorded for this clone. CDR3 in amino acids: CASSPQGFSGANVLTF. In DNA form, the CDR3 reads TGTGCCAGCAGTCCCCAGGGCTTCTCTGGGGCCAACGTCCTGACTTTC. The rearrangement links TRBV28 to TRBJ2-6; D is possibly TRBD1 (5 bases). CDR1 is MDHEN and CDR2 is SYDVKM in the germline V gene. V was shortened by 5 bases and J by 0 bases, with 11 bases between the two germline ends. The CDR3 has 16 amino acids.

The CDR3 nucleotides are TGTGCCATCAGGGGGGTACAGGGGACGAACACTGAAGCTTTCTTT. This gives the protein CAIRGVQGTNTEAFF. V gene TRBV10-3 combines with J gene TRBJ1-1; 7 bases are a match to TRBD1. In germline, CDR1 is ENHRY, CDR2 SYGVKD. CDR3 length: 15 amino acids. J was trimmed by 1 base and V by 6 bases; bases with no gene match: 8.

The chain combines TRBV15 with TRBJ1-5; TRBD1 matches 10 bases. Germline lookup yields CDR1 LNHNV and CDR2 YYDKDF (reference sequence). This CDR3 spans 14 amino acids. With 8 bases clipped from V and 5 bases from J, the junction kept 6 bases outside the gene matches. The CDR3 coding sequence is TGTGCCACCGGGGACAGGGGAGAGCATCAGCCCCAGCATTTT. Its translation is CATGDRGEHQPQHF.

This clone showed up just a few times. The identical CDR3 is also encoded by other nucleotide sequences in the sample. The rearrangement joins TRBV27 to TRBJ1-1; D is uncertain. Germline-derived CDR1 and CDR2 are MNHEY and SMNVEV (reference sequence). This CDR3 has 13 residues. Trimming took 2 bases from V and 0 from J, leaving 4 bases between them. The CDR3 loop reads CASSLNMNTEAFF. CDR3 bases: TGTGCCAGCAGTTTAAACATGAACACTGAAGCTTTCTTT.

This clone was seen once. The rearrangement uses TRBV7-2 and TRBJ2-3; D is perhaps TRBD2 (7 bases). Germline lookup yields CDR1 SGHTA and CDR2 FQGNSA. V was pared by 2 bases and J by 6 bases, with 12 bases between. The CDR3 sequence is 14 residues long. CDR3: CASSLLGGPDTQYF. CDR3 in DNA: TGTGCCAGCAGCTTACTCGGGGGGCCGGATACGCAGTATTTT.

The chain recombines TRBV10-1 with TRBJ1-4; D gene ambiguous. CDR3 size: 14 residues. Germline V gene lookup returns CDR1 WNHNN and CDR2 SYGVQD (reference sequence). With 4 bases removed from V and 11 bases from J, the gap between germline ends came to 17 bases. The CDR3 loop is CASSASELPKKLFF. For the CDR3, the DNA is TGCGCCAGCAGTGCGTCCGAACTACCTAAGAAACTGTTTTTT.

This chain joins TRBV5-1 and TRBJ2-1; 9 positions match TRBD2. Germline loops: CDR1 SGHRS, CDR2 YFSETQ. CDR3 length equals 15 residues. The J segment lost 5 bases and the V segment lost 1 base, leaving 4 bases of the junction unmatched. This CDR3 reads CASSLLAGLNNEQFF. The CDR3 DNA follows: TGCGCCAGCAGCTTGCTAGCGGGGTTAAACAATGAGCAGTTCTTC.

This chain links TRBV7-9 with TRBJ1-5; D may be TRBD1 (6 bases). Trimming took off 5 bases at V and 11 bases at J, with 13 bases between the two ends. From germline, CDR1 is SEHNR and CDR2 FQNEAQ (reference sequence). The CDR3 runs 12 residues. The CDR3 here is CASSDRDKSQHF. For the CDR3, the DNA is TGTGCCAGCAGCGACCGGGACAAGTCCCAGCATTTT. The whole variable domain, remainder taken from reference TRBV7-9 and TRBJ1-5, is DTGVSQNPRHKITKRGQNVTFRCDPISEHNRLYWYRQTLGQGPEFLTYFQNEAQLEKSRLLSDRFSAERPKGSFSTLEIQRTEQGDSAMYLCASSDRDKSQHFGDGTRLSIL.

CDR3 sequence reads: CASGNTLTENTEAFF. In DNA form, the CDR3 reads TGTGCCAGCGGTAATACCCTGACAGAGAACACTGAAGCTTTCTTT. The V gene is TRBV6-4, the J gene TRBJ1-1; possibly TRBD1 for D (5 bases). Trimming took off 8 bases at V and 1 base at J, with 17 bases between the two ends. This CDR3 has 15 residues. Germline V lookup: CDR1 MRHNA, CDR2 SNTAGT.

The V call is TRBV5-1, the J call TRBJ2-1; 11 bases align to TRBD2. The CDR3 has 18 amino acids. The ends lost 0 bases at V and 0 bases at J; junction bases unmatched: 5. Germline assignment: CDR1 SGHRS and CDR2 YFSETQ. CDR3 sequence (DNA): TGCGCCAGCAGCTTGGCACTAGCGGGAGAGAGCTCCTACAATGAGCAGTTCTTC. Amino acid sequence: CASSLALAGESSYNEQFF.

V and J are TRBV5-4 and TRBJ2-7; maybe TRBD2 (6 bases). Germline V lookup: CDR1 SGHNT, CDR2 YYREEE (reference sequence). V lost 4 bases and J 6 bases, leaving 20 bases between the germline ends. The CDR3 contains 15 residues. In nucleotides, the CDR3 is TGTGCCAGCAGCCCCCTGGGAAGACTAGGAGGCGAGCAGTACTTC. Translating gives CASSPLGRLGGEQYF.

The gene calls are TRBV10-3 and TRBJ1-6; 9 bases are shared with TRBD1. The V gene end was trimmed by 3 bases and the J gene end by 5 bases; junction bases not matched to a gene: 11. This CDR3 has 18 amino acids. Germline values: CDR1 ENHRY, CDR2 SYGVKD. In nucleotides, the CDR3 is TGTGCCATCAGTGAAAGAGCAAATAGGGACAGGGATAATTCACCCCTCCACTTT. Protein product: CAISERANRDRDNSPLHF.

This clone was observed a handful of times. The chain carries TRBV11-2 and TRBJ2-1; D not certain. Trimming shortened V by 0 bases and J by 9 bases, and 12 bases separated the two germline ends. Germline V lookup: CDR1 SGHAT, CDR2 FQNNGV. The CDR3 consists of 14 residues. CDR3: CASSLDPGSGEQFF. Written as DNA, the CDR3 is TGTGCCAGCAGCTTAGATCCGGGTAGTGGTGAGCAGTTCTTC.

The V gene is TRBV10-1, the J gene TRBJ2-3; a weak D match, TRBD2 (6 bases). The germline CDR1 and CDR2 sequences are WNHNN and SYGVQD (reference sequence). Trimming left V 2 bases short and J 2 bases short, with 14 bases between. This CDR3 contains 16 residues. CDR3 amino acids: CASSEMRGSYTDTQYF. As DNA, the CDR3 is TGCGCCAGCAGTGAGATGCGGGGCTCCTACACAGATACGCAGTATTTT.

The chain combines TRBV5-1 with TRBJ2-7; TRBD2 is a possible D gene (5 bases). The CDR3 has 14 amino acids. CDR1 is SGHRS and CDR2 is YFSETQ in the germline V gene. V dropped 7 bases and J dropped 6 bases, with 20 bases sitting between them. The CDR3, as DNA: TGCGCCAGCGGCTACCGCGGGCCGGCGGGCGAGCAGTACTTC. This codes for CASGYRGPAGEQYF.

This clone was observed a handful of times. The CDR3 nucleotides read TGTGCCTGGACCAGGTCTCCCCCGGAACCGGCCTACGAGCAGTACTTC. It codes for CAWTRSPPEPAYEQYF. The rearrangement uses TRBV30 and TRBJ2-7; D gene ambiguous. This CDR3 is 16 amino acids long. V was trimmed by 4 bases and J by 2 bases, leaving 21 bases between them. Germline V gene lookup returns CDR1 GTSNPN and CDR2 SVGIG (reference sequence).

This chain uses TRBV28 with TRBJ2-5; 10 nucleotides match TRBD2. CDR3 length: 17 residues. Germline V CDR1 and CDR2: MDHEN, SYDVKM. Trimming at V came to 8 bases and at J to 5 bases, leaving 17 bases not matched to a gene. The CDR3 bases are TGTGCCAGCCATGGCTCTAGCGGGGGTATCATATCGGAGACCCAGTACTTC. This codes for CASHGSSGGIISETQYF.

This clone has only a few counts. The gene calls are TRBV11-2 and TRBJ1-2; tentative D call: TRBD1 (6 bases). CDR1 is SGHAT and CDR2 is FQNNGV in the germline V gene. V dropped 1 base and J dropped 4 bases, with 10 bases sitting between them. This CDR3 has 14 amino acids. The CDR3 loop reads CASSLAHRAYGYTF. Written as DNA, the CDR3 is TGTGCCAGCAGCTTAGCCCACAGGGCCTATGGCTACACCTTC.

This rearrangement joins TRBV4-1 to TRBJ1-2, with D perhaps TRBD1 (6 bases). The CDR3 runs 15 residues. Germline assignment: CDR1 MGHRA and CDR2 YSYEKL. V lost 0 bases, J lost 4 bases, and 12 bases lay in between. CDR3 in amino acids: CASSQDSGVGYGYTF. The CDR3, as DNA: TGCGCCAGCAGCCAAGATTCAGGGGTGGGCTATGGCTACACCTTC.

This sequence joins TRBV14 and TRBJ2-7; tentatively, D is TRBD1 (6 bases). Germline assignment: CDR1 SGHDN and CDR2 FVKESK. Trimming removed 3 bases from V and 0 bases from J, with 9 bases in between. The CDR3 has 14 amino acids. The CDR3 DNA is TGTGCCAGCAGCCATACGACAGGCTCCTACGAGCAGTACTTC. Amino acids: CASSHTTGSYEQYF.

V usage is TRBV5-6 and J usage is TRBJ2-5; 10 bases agree with TRBD1. Unmatched junction bases numbered 11, after V lost 5 bases and J lost 7 bases. Germline V CDR1 and CDR2: SGHDT, YYEEEE. This CDR3 region has 15 residues. The CDR3 DNA reads TGTGCCAGCAGGACGACAGGGGGCAGTTCCGGGACCCAGTACTTC. As protein: CASRTTGGSSGTQYF.